The rows below give T cell receptor beta chains drawn from one sample of a study of T cells in Graves' hyperthyroidism and ophthalmopathy. TCRdb redid the calling of the multiplex PCR reads with MiXCR, one entry per CDR3 protein. Of about 360,000 distinct CDR3 sequences listed, about a fifth are singletons. Sequenced sample: blood. These receptors were obtained from a young woman with Graves' hyperthyroidism. Each CDR3 is given with its conserved first and last residue. The order of the fields is J gene, V gene, CDR3 length, clone size, D gene, CDR3 DNA, CDR3 protein. The D gene is left open where the match is weak. Some rows mark clone size as missing; the rest say once, few, many or name a class of expanded clone.

TRBJ2-6	TRBV6-1	15	many	NA	TGTGCCAGCAGTGAGAGGGGAACTGGGGCCAACGTCCTGACTTTC	CASSERGTGANVLTF
TRBJ2-7	TRBV20-1	11	NA	NA	TGCAGTGCCACGCCCGGGGGCGAGCAGTACTTC	CSATPGGEQYF
TRBJ2-2	TRBV11-2	16	few	TRBD1	TGTGCCAGCAGCTTATGGAGACAGGGAGACACCGGGGAGCTGTTTTTT	CASSLWRQGDTGELFF
TRBJ2-5	TRBV4-1	14	many	TRBD2	TGCGCCAGCAGCCAAGTAGCGGGGGTAGAGACCCAGTACTTC	CASSQVAGVETQYF
TRBJ2-5	TRBV12-3/TRBV12-4	14	many	NA	TGTGCCAGCAGTCCCCCCGGGGCACAAGAGACCCAGTACTTC	CASSPPGAQETQYF
TRBJ1-2	TRBV12-3/TRBV12-4	14	NA	NA	TGTGCCAGCAGTTTCGGCAGGGGTCTCAGTGGCTACACCTTC	CASSFGRGLSGYTF
TRBJ2-7	TRBV6-1	16	NA	TRBD1	TGTGCCAGCAGTGAAGCGGAGGCAGGGGGCTCCTACGAGCAGTACTTC	CASSEAEAGGSYEQYF
TRBJ2-7	TRBV10-3	16	NA	TRBD1	TGTGCCATCAGTGGGTCCGAGACAGGGGCGAGCTACGAGCAGTACTTC	CAISGSETGASYEQYF
TRBJ2-7	TRBV28	14	many	TRBD2	TGTGCCAGCAGTTTACTGCGGGGGACCTACGAGCAGTACTTC	CASSLLRGTYEQYF
TRBJ2-7	TRBV12-3/TRBV12-4	14	many	NA	TGTGCCAGCAGTCCCCTCGACGGAGCCTACGAGCAGTACTTC	CASSPLDGAYEQYF
TRBJ1-1	TRBV5-1	13	many	NA	TGCGCCAGCAGCATTGGAATCCCCGGAGAAGCTTTCTTT	CASSIGIPGEAFF
TRBJ1-5	TRBV15	16	many	NA	TGTGCCACCAGCAGTTCCCTCAGGGGCGGGGGTCAGCCCCAGCATTTT	CATSSSLRGGGQPQHF
TRBJ2-4	TRBV20-1	14	NA	NA	TGCAGTGCTACCCCCGATGTAGGCAAAAACATTCAGTACTTC	CSATPDVGKNIQYF
TRBJ1-5	TRBV4-1	14	many	NA	TGCGCCAGCAGCCAAGACAGCTTCAATCAGCCCCAGCATTTT	CASSQDSFNQPQHF
TRBJ2-7	TRBV6-5	15	many	TRBD1	TGTGCCAGCAGTTACTCAGGGACAGACCCCTACGAGCAGTACTTC	CASSYSGTDPYEQYF
TRBJ1-1	TRBV6-4	14	many	TRBD1	TGTGCCAGCAGAAGACAGGGGGCGTCAACTGAAGCTTTCTTT	CASRRQGASTEAFF
TRBJ1-1	TRBV24-1	13	many	TRBD1	TGTGCCACCAGGGGAGGGGGCCAAACTGAAGCTTTCTTT	CATRGGGQTEAFF
TRBJ2-7	TRBV2	12	NA	NA	TGTGCCTCAGTGGGCAGCTCCGGTGAGCAGTACTTC	CASVGSSGEQYF
TRBJ1-3	TRBV3-1	17	few	NA	TGTGCCAGCAGCCATCTTCGAGAACTCATCTCTGGAAACACCATATATTTT	CASSHLRELISGNTIYF
TRBJ2-6	TRBV5-5	16	many	NA	TGTGCCAGCTCGTCTGGGGGTAGCTCTGGGGCCAACGTCCTGACTTTC	CASSSGGSSGANVLTF
TRBJ1-1	TRBV7-3	13	NA	NA	TGTGCCAGCAGGGGGAACAGCCGAGCTGAAGCTTTCTTT	CASRGNSRAEAFF
TRBJ1-4	TRBV6-5	14	few	NA	TGTGCCAGCAGTTATTATAAGGTGAATGAAAAACTGTTTTTT	CASSYYKVNEKLFF
TRBJ2-7	TRBV6-1	15	many	TRBD1	TGTGCCAGCAGCGATGGACAGGGACGCCTACGGGAGCAGTACTTC	CASSDGQGRLREQYF
TRBJ2-5	TRBV6-1	12	many	NA	TGTACGCCCAGGGAAGTTCGGGAGACCCAGTACTTC	CTPREVRETQYF
TRBJ1-1	TRBV2	11	many	NA	TGTGCCACCCGGAAGAACACTGAAGCTTTCTTT	CATRKNTEAFF
TRBJ2-2	TRBV15	13	once	NA	TGTGCCACCAGCCGACGAGGGGTCGGGGAGCTGTTTTTT	CATSRRGVGELFF
TRBJ2-7	TRBV13	15	NA	NA	TGTGCCAGCAGCGGCCCCCTTACAGAGCCGGCCGAGCAGTACTTC	CASSGPLTEPAEQYF
TRBJ2-7	TRBV7-2	13	many	TRBD1	TGTGCCAGCAGCTTCCGGACAGGGAACGAGCAGTACTTC	CASSFRTGNEQYF
TRBJ2-7	TRBV5-1	17	many	TRBD2	TGCGCCAGCAGCTTGCCCAGGGAGGGAAGGTGGTCCTACGAGCAGTACTTC	CASSLPREGRWSYEQYF
TRBJ1-3	TRBV5-6	20	many	TRBD1	TGTGCCAGCGAAACCAATCCGGGACAGCAATCTTCGACCTCTGGAAACACCATATATTTT	CASETNPGQQSSTSGNTIYF
TRBJ1-2	TRBV2	16	many	NA	TGTGCCAGCAGTGAAGAAGGGCGGGGGACTGGCTATGGCTACACCTTC	CASSEEGRGTGYGYTF
TRBJ2-7	TRBV12-3/TRBV12-4	13	many	NA	TGTGCCAGCAGTTCCCGGGGACCCTACGAGCAGTACTTC	CASSSRGPYEQYF
TRBJ1-5	TRBV5-5	15	NA	NA	TGTGCCAGCAGCTTGGAGGCGGCCATTGGTCAGCCCCAGCATTTT	CASSLEAAIGQPQHF
TRBJ1-2	TRBV6-5	15	many	NA	TGTGCCAGCAGTTACAGACAGAATCACCTCTATGGCTACACCTTC	CASSYRQNHLYGYTF
TRBJ2-7	TRBV28	15	many	TRBD2	TGTGCCAGCAGCCCCTGGGAGGGGTCCCACTACGAGCAGTACTTC	CASSPWEGSHYEQYF
TRBJ2-7	TRBV19	12	many	NA	TGTGCCAGTAGTATGGGAGCTTACGAGCAGTACTTC	CASSMGAYEQYF
TRBJ1-1	TRBV7-2	15	NA	NA	TGTGCCAGCAGCTTAAGGGGTTTAATTAACACTGAAGCTTTCTTT	CASSLRGLINTEAFF
TRBJ2-7	TRBV12-3/TRBV12-4	15	once	TRBD1	TGTGCCAGCAGTTCTCCGCGGACAGGGGCTCAAGAGCAGTACTTC	CASSSPRTGAQEQYF
TRBJ2-5	TRBV18	17	NA	TRBD1	TGTGCCAGCTCACCACCCCAGCAGACAGGGGAGGTAGAGACCCAGTACTTC	CASSPPQQTGEVETQYF
TRBJ1-5	TRBV7-7	12	many	NA	TGTGCTAGCAGGCTCCGGGATCAGCCCCAGCATTTT	CASRLRDQPQHF
TRBJ1-3	TRBV6-5	15	many	NA	TGTGCCAGCAGTTATCCACCGTATTCTGGAAACACCATATATTTT	CASSYPPYSGNTIYF
TRBJ1-2	TRBV12-3/TRBV12-4	12	few	NA	TGTGCCAGCAGTTCTCAGTCCTATGGCTACACCTTC	CASSSQSYGYTF
TRBJ2-5	TRBV28	14	NA	TRBD2	TGTGCCAGCTTCGAGCGGGGGGGCCGGGTGACCCAGTACTTC	CASFERGGRVTQYF
TRBJ1-3	TRBV27	14	many	NA	TGTGCCAGCAGCTCGGGCGCACTCGGAAACACCATATATTTT	CASSSGALGNTIYF
TRBJ2-5	TRBV29-1	13	NA	NA	TGCAGCGTCGAAAGGGTCATAGGAGAGACCCAGTACTTC	CSVERVIGETQYF
TRBJ1-2	TRBV6-2/TRBV6-3	15	few	NA	TGTGCCAGCACTATAGACAGAGCTCCTAACTATGGCTACACCTTC	CASTIDRAPNYGYTF
TRBJ1-1	TRBV20-1	13	many	NA	TGCAGTGCTAGCAGCAGCTTCAACACTGAAGCTTTCTTT	CSASSSFNTEAFF
TRBJ2-2	TRBV10-3	16	many	NA	TGTGCCATCGGGTCCGGACACTCTATGAACACCGGGGAGCTGTTTTTT	CAIGSGHSMNTGELFF
TRBJ1-5	TRBV15	15	many	NA	TGTGCCACCAGCATGCTGGGGGCCGGCAATCAGCCCCAGCATTTT	CATSMLGAGNQPQHF
TRBJ1-2	TRBV5-5	12	many	NA	TGTGCCAGCAGCTTCGGCGCGGGTGGCTACACCTTC	CASSFGAGGYTF
TRBJ1-5	TRBV5-8	15	few	NA	TGTGCCAGCAGCTTTTATGGGACTGAGGATCAGCCCCAGCATTTT	CASSFYGTEDQPQHF
TRBJ1-1	TRBV28	13	many	NA	TGTGCCAGCATTCTCTATAGAGGGACTGAAGCTTTCTTT	CASILYRGTEAFF
TRBJ1-1	TRBV18	13	few	NA	TGTGCCAGCTCACGCGGTTGGAGCACTGAAGCTTTCTTT	CASSRGWSTEAFF
TRBJ2-2	TRBV2	14	many	NA	TGTGCCAGCATTACAAGGGATCGATCCGGGGAGCTGTTTTTT	CASITRDRSGELFF
TRBJ1-1	TRBV6-5	14	many	TRBD1	TGTGCCAGCAGTAGACAGGGAATGAACACTGAAGCTTTCTTT	CASSRQGMNTEAFF
TRBJ1-2	TRBV7-2	14	many	NA	TGTGCCAGCAGCTTATCCGGCCTTAACTATGGCTACACCTTC	CASSLSGLNYGYTF
TRBJ1-2	TRBV6-5	15	NA	NA	TGTGCCAGCAGTTTCTCCCTGGCAGGGCTCTATGGCTACACCTTC	CASSFSLAGLYGYTF